Listed here is a single T cell receptor beta chain. Antigen unknown. The sample comes from a study of T cells after yellow fever vaccination. Study findings and constraints: Clones from primary vaccination mostly reappeared after the booster (around 96% CD4, around 90% CD8).

In germline, CDR1 is MDHEN, CDR2 SYDVKM. The CDR3 length is 13 residues. Losses at the gene ends were 11 bases for V and 9 bases for J; bases not matched to a gene: 10. Each CDR3 protein gets one entry after TCRdb re-called the 5' RACE reads with MiXCR. The sample carries 450,000 to 650,000 distinct CDR3 sequences, about 13% recorded once. The sequence was obtained from a man aged 25 to 40 who received the YFV17D yellow fever vaccine. The input for sequencing was PBMCs, taken on the day of the yellow fever booster vaccination. J is TRBJ2-5 and V is TRBV28; 12 bases line up with TRBD2. The CDR3 reads CAGSTGLAGPQYF. The CDR3 bases are TGTGCCGGTAGCACTGGACTAGCGGGGCCCCAGTACTTC.